These 22 T cell receptor beta chains were all obtained from the same sample, sequenced in a study of cytomegalovirus exposure and HLA in healthy donors. The PCR made use of 60 Vbeta and 13 Jbeta primers. Libraries were prepared by immunoSEQ multiplex PCR; TCRdb keeps only in-frame clonotypes and omits some of them. The sample contains some 93,000 clones, about 81% of which appear only once. Sequenced sample: PBMCs. These receptors were obtained from a middle-aged woman in good health and CMV-seronegative.

This clone was observed a handful of times. The rearrangement joins TRBV29-1 to TRBJ1-1, with unresolved D. Germline values: CDR1 SQVTM, CDR2 ANQGSEA. The CDR3 covers 13 residues. Between the trimmed V and J ends, which lost 7 bases and 6 bases, there was a span of 18 bases. The CDR3 nucleotides are TGCAGCGCGGCCCCGAGGGTGACCCCTGAAGCTTTCTTT. The encoded protein is CSAAPRVTPEAFF.

The gene calls are TRBV7-3 and TRBJ2-5; TRBD1 matches 8 bases. Germline V gene sequence: CDR1 SGHTA, CDR2 FQGTGA. Unmatched junction bases numbered 9, after V lost 4 bases and J lost 5 bases. The CDR3 has 15 amino acids. CDR3 amino acids: CASSSIPGGGETQYF. As DNA, the CDR3 is TGTGCCAGCAGCTCGATACCAGGGGGCGGCGAGACCCAGTACTTC.

This clone has a handful of counts. J is TRBJ1-1 and V is TRBV4-3; D is unclear. Germline lookup yields CDR1 LGHNA and CDR2 YSLEER. V dropped 0 bases and J dropped 3 bases, with 14 bases sitting between them. There are 16 residues in the CDR3. The CDR3, as DNA: TGCGCCAGCAGCCAAGAGCTCGTCCGGGAAGACACTGAAGCTTTCTTT. This codes for CASSQELVREDTEAFF.

The V and J genes are TRBV5-1 and TRBJ1-1; D gene ambiguous. There are 13 residues in the CDR3. Germline CDR1 SGHRS, CDR2 YFSETQ. Trimming cost V 4 bases and J 8 bases, with 15 bases left between them. CDR3 sequence (DNA): TGCGCCAGCAGCGAGGTACTTCGGAAGGAAGCTTTCTTT. This codes for CASSEVLRKEAFF.

V is TRBV11-2 and J is TRBJ2-3; D is uncertain. Germline CDR1 SGHAT, CDR2 FQNNGV. V lost 2 bases and J 2 bases, leaving 8 bases between the germline ends. There are 14 residues in the CDR3. The chain's CDR3 is CASSLRADTDTQYF. CDR3 nucleotides: TGTGCCAGCAGCTTACGCGCGGACACAGATACGCAGTATTTT.

The V call is TRBV19, the J call TRBJ2-2; D possibly corresponds to TRBD2 (5 bases). This CDR3 has 16 amino acids. Trimming removed 3 bases at V and 6 bases at J, with 17 bases between. CDR1 LNHDA and CDR2 SQIVND come from the germline V gene (reference sequence). CDR3 in DNA: TGTGCCAGTAGTATGCGTAAAAGCGGTTGGGCCGGGGAGCTGTTTTTT. Protein product: CASSMRKSGWAGELFF.

In its sample, this clone was seen once. V gene TRBV10-3 combines with J gene TRBJ2-1; 7 nucleotides line up with TRBD1. From germline, CDR1 is ENHRY and CDR2 SYGVKD. The CDR3 has 13 amino acids. Unmatched junction bases numbered 8, after V lost 11 bases and J lost 4 bases. For the CDR3, the DNA is TGTGCCGCCCGGACAGGCCATTACAATGAGCAGTTCTTC. This gives the protein CAARTGHYNEQFF.

The V call is TRBV15, the J call TRBJ2-1; TRBD2 matches at 10 bases. Germline V CDR1 and CDR2: LNHNV, YYDKDF (reference sequence). This CDR3 spans 16 amino acids. J was trimmed by 9 bases and V by 1 base; bases with no gene match: 9. The CDR3 DNA reads TGTGCCACCAGCAGAGGATCGGCTAGCGGGAGAGTTGAGCAGTTCTTC. Translation gives CATSRGSASGRVEQFF.

The chain combines TRBV7-8 with TRBJ2-3, with 9 bases fitting TRBD2. With 3 bases clipped from V and 5 bases from J, the junction kept 6 bases outside the gene matches. The CDR3 has 15 residues. Looked up from germline, CDR1 is SGHVS and CDR2 is FQNEAQ. The CDR3, as DNA: TGTGCCAGCAGCTTGGGACTAGCAAGAAAAGATACGCAGTATTTT. As protein: CASSLGLARKDTQYF.

The chain uses TRBV9 and TRBJ1-1; 11 nucleotides agree with TRBD1. This CDR3 region has 15 residues. CDR1 and CDR2 from the germline V gene are SGDLS and YYNGEE. J was trimmed by 6 bases and V by 2 bases; bases with no gene match: 6. The CDR3 nucleotides read TGTGCCAGCAGCGTTGTGGACAGGGGGCTTGCTGAAGCTTTCTTT. This translates into CASSVVDRGLAEAFF.

CDR3: CASSLASSYEQYF. CDR3 DNA sequence: TGCGCCAGCAGCTTGGCTAGCTCCTACGAGCAGTACTTC. This chain joins TRBV5-1 and TRBJ2-5; D remains unclear. The J call may be incorrect, as the DNA end agrees better with TRBJ2-7. CDR3 length: 13 residues. The germline V gene has CDR1 SGHRS and CDR2 YFSETQ.

For the CDR3, the DNA is TGTGCCAGCAGCTTAGGAGGGACAGGGGTGGGCGAGCAGTACTTC. The encoded protein is CASSLGGTGVGEQYF. V gene TRBV7-2 combines with J gene TRBJ2-7; 10 bases are shared with TRBD1. J lost 6 bases, V lost 1 base, and 6 bases had no gene match. Germline loops: CDR1 SGHTA, CDR2 FQGNSA. The CDR3 covers 15 residues.

This clone has only one observation. The chain couples TRBV27 to TRBJ2-7, with 7 positions matching TRBD1. CDR1 is MNHEY and CDR2 is SMNVEV in the germline V gene (reference sequence). The V and J ends lost 6 bases and 2 bases, in that order; junction bases with no gene match: 7. The CDR3 covers 14 residues. Here the CDR3 reads CASRPGTAPYEQYF. The CDR3, as DNA: TGTGCCAGCAGGCCCGGGACAGCGCCCTACGAGCAGTACTTC.

The gene calls are TRBV30 and TRBJ2-7, with 8 bases lining up with TRBD2. The germline V gene has CDR1 GTSNPN and CDR2 SVGIG (reference sequence). The CDR3 length is 17 residues. The V segment lost 3 bases and the J segment 0 bases; nucleotides outside the gene matches: 13. CDR3 nucleotides: TGTGCCTGGAGCCTTCCCCTGACTAGCGCGAGCTCCTACGAGCAGTACTTC. This sequence encodes CAWSLPLTSASSYEQYF.

The rearrangement joins TRBV25-1 to TRBJ2-6; 11 bases align to TRBD2. The CDR3 is 18 amino acids. After removal of 4 bases from V and 0 bases from J, the junction contained 5 bases not matched to a gene. CDR1 and CDR2 (germline): MGHDK, SYGVNS. The CDR3, as DNA: TGTGCCAGCAGTGTTACGGGACTAGCGGACTCTGGGGCCAACGTCCTGACTTTC. Amino acid sequence: CASSVTGLADSGANVLTF.

The chain uses TRBV5-6 and TRBJ2-5; 7 bases agree with TRBD2. Germline V gene data show CDR1 as SGHDT and CDR2 as YYEEEE. Trimming took 5 bases from V and 2 from J; bases not matched to a gene: 3. The CDR3 length is 13 residues. CDR3: CASSGGLQETQYF. As DNA, the CDR3 is TGTGCCAGCAGTGGGGGACTACAAGAGACCCAGTACTTC.

The chain couples TRBV4-3 to TRBJ2-3, with 7 bases aligning to TRBD2. The CDR3 consists of 14 residues. Germline V gene lookup returns CDR1 LGHNA and CDR2 YSLEER. The trim removed 1 base at V and 5 bases at J, leaving 3 bases unmatched. Here the CDR3 DNA reads TGCGCCAGCAGCCAAGGGGAGCGGGGAGATACGCAGTATTTT. Its protein is CASSQGERGDTQYF.

This clone was detected only a few times. The chain recombines TRBV4-1 with TRBJ1-4; D is unclear. The CDR3 is 13 residues long. Germline lookup yields CDR1 MGHRA and CDR2 YSYEKL. With 2 bases removed from V and 8 bases from J, the gap between germline ends came to 9 bases. Written as DNA, the CDR3 is TGCGCCAGCAGCCAAATCCGGTCCGAAAAACTGTTTTTT. Translating gives CASSQIRSEKLFF.

The V call is TRBV28, the J call TRBJ1-5; D not resolved. The CDR3 totals 13 residues. CDR1 is MDHEN, CDR2 SYDVKM, per germline. Trimming removed 3 bases at V and 7 bases at J, with 10 bases between. The CDR3 reads CASSFRGPQPQHF. CDR3 nucleotides: TGTGCCAGCAGTTTTCGGGGTCCCCAGCCCCAGCATTTT. The full variable domain, completed using reference TRBV28 and TRBJ1-5, is DVKVTQSSRYLVKRTGEKVFLECVQDMDHENMFWYRQDPGLGLRLIYFSYDVKMKEKGDIPEGYSVSREKKERFSLILESASTNQTSMYLCASSFRGPQPQHFGDGTRLSIL.

The gene calls are TRBV2 and TRBJ1-5; 8 positions agree with TRBD1. Germline lookup yields CDR1 SNHLY and CDR2 FYNNEI. Trimming cost V 5 bases and J 7 bases; bases outside gene matches: 7. This CDR3 has 14 residues. CDR3 region: CASSPDRVGQPQHF. CDR3 nucleotide sequence: TGTGCCAGCAGTCCGGACAGGGTCGGCCAGCCCCAGCATTTT. Looking up the rest from reference TRBV2 and TRBJ1-5 gives the full variable domain: EPEVTQTPSHQVTQMGQEVILRCVPISNHLYFYWYRQILGQKVEFLVSFYNNEISEKSEIFDDQFSVERPDGSNFTLKIRSTKLEDSAMYFCASSPDRVGQPQHFGDGTRLSIL.

The chain combines TRBV7-8 with TRBJ1-2; D call uncertain. CDR1 and CDR2 (germline): SGHVS, FQNEAQ. The CDR3 is made up of 11 amino acids. Trimming removed 6 bases from V and 7 bases from J, with 9 bases in between. CDR3 protein: CASSPMSGYTF. The CDR3 DNA is TGTGCCAGCAGTCCTATGAGTGGCTACACCTTC.

Here the CDR3 DNA reads TGTGCCACCCAGGAGGGTCCAGATACGCAGTATTTT. Protein: CATQEGPDTQYF. The chain combines TRBV6-5 with TRBJ2-3, with D maybe TRBD2 (6 bases). V lost 10 bases and J lost 4, with 12 bases in between. The germline CDR1 and CDR2 sequences are MNHEY and SVGAGI. The CDR3 sequence is 12 residues long.